The rows below give T cell receptor beta chains drawn from one sample of a study of radiotherapy plus CTLA-4 blockade in lung cancer. Sequencing used immunoSEQ multiplex PCR; TCRdb keeps in-frame clones, though not all of them. Here the sample spans about 25,000 clones, 71% being singletons. This specimen consisted of peripheral blood, obtained from a patient treated with radiotherapy plus ipilimumab. All receptors derive from a human donor with non-small cell lung cancer whose response to radiotherapy plus ipilimumab could not be evaluated. The CDR3 runs from the conserved cysteine through the conserved F or W. D genes are given only for firm matches. Size values are once, few and many counts, or a class for expanded clones, and some rows have none.

>TRBD1|TRBV28|12|NA|TRBJ2-1
CASRRTGGLQFF
TGTGCCAGCAGACGTACAGGGGGTCTTCAGTTCTTC
>TRBD1|TRBV27|13|NA|TRBJ2-5
CASSRGRGETQYF
TGTGCCAGCAGCCGGGGCAGGGGGGAGACCCAGTACTTC
>TRBD1|TRBV14|16|NA|TRBJ1-4
CASSQATGGRGEKLFF
TGTGCCAGCAGCCAAGCGACAGGGGGCAGGGGTGAAAAACTGTTTTTT
>NA|TRBV10-3|13|NA|TRBJ2-1
CAISDGASWEQFF
TGTGCCATCAGTGACGGAGCGTCTTGGGAGCAGTTCTTC
>NA|TRBV2|13|NA|TRBJ1-4
CASSGQDNEKLFF
TGTGCCAGCAGTGGACAGGACAATGAAAAACTGTTTTTT
>TRBD2|TRBV7-9|15|NA|TRBJ2-1
CASSFGGSNYNEQFF
TGTGCCAGCAGCTTCGGCGGGAGCAACTACAATGAGCAGTTCTTC
>NA|TRBV6-5|15|NA|TRBJ1-5
CASSYSGGRGQPQHF
TGTGCCAGCAGTTACTCGGGGGGGCGAGGGCAGCCCCAGCATTTT
>NA|TRBV15|15|NA|TRBJ1-3
CATTKGQLSGNTIYF
TGTGCCACCACCAAAGGACAGCTCTCTGGAAACACCATATATTTT
>NA|TRBV13|15|NA|TRBJ1-2
CASSLVGWTFTGYTF
TGTGCCAGCAGCTTAGTGGGCTGGACATTCACGGGCTACACCTTC
>TRBD2|TRBV2|16|NA|TRBJ2-1
CASVTGTSGSNNEQFF
TGTGCCAGCGTGACCGGGACTAGCGGGAGTAACAATGAGCAGTTCTTC
>TRBD2|TRBV2|14|NA|TRBJ2-5
CASSVGGGEVTQYF
TGTGCCAGCAGTGTTGGGGGAGGGGAAGTGACCCAGTACTTC
>TRBD1|TRBV18|14|NA|TRBJ1-1
CASLRDRANTEAFF
TGTGCCAGCCTCCGGGACAGGGCTAACACTGAAGCTTTCTTT
>TRBD2|TRBV6-6|15|NA|TRBJ2-1
CASSSGGSGRIEQFF
TGTGCCAGCAGCTCAGGTGGTAGCGGGAGAATTGAGCAGTTCTTC
>TRBD2|TRBV5-1|15|NA|TRBJ2-1
CASSVGLAGNNEQFF
TGCGCCAGCAGCGTGGGACTAGCGGGTAACAATGAGCAGTTCTTC
>NA|TRBV28|15|NA|TRBJ1-5
CASSSTTGRDQPQHF
TGTGCCAGCAGTTCTACCACGGGGAGGGATCAGCCCCAGCATTTT
>TRBD2|TRBV4-1|18|NA|TRBJ2-2
CASSQDELARGNTGELFF
TGCGCCAGCAGCCAAGATGAACTAGCGAGGGGGAACACCGGGGAGCTGTTTTTT
>TRBD2|TRBV11-1|16|NA|TRBJ2-1
CASSLGGLAADNEQFF
TGTGCCAGCAGCTTGGGGGGACTAGCGGCCGACAATGAGCAGTTCTTC
>TRBD2|TRBV10-3|14|NA|TRBJ2-5
CAISSSGGEETQYF
TGTGCCATCAGTTCGAGCGGGGGGGAAGAGACCCAGTACTTC
>NA|TRBV18|13|NA|TRBJ2-5
CASSPGTQETQYF
TGTGCCAGCTCCCCGGGTACCCAAGAGACCCAGTACTTC
>TRBD2|TRBV6-1|16|NA|TRBJ2-1
CASSERAGDSYNEQFF
TGTGCCAGCAGTGAAAGGGCGGGAGACTCCTACAATGAGCAGTTCTTC
>NA|TRBV11-2|16|few|TRBJ1-1
CASSLEFGKMNTEAFF
TGTGCCAGCAGCTTAGAATTCGGTAAAATGAACACTGAAGCTTTCTTT
>TRBD2|TRBV9|17|NA|TRBJ2-1
CASSTRIAGGPGNEQFF
TGTGCCAGCAGCACCCGGATAGCGGGAGGGCCGGGCAATGAGCAGTTCTTC
>NA|TRBV2|13|NA|TRBJ2-7
CASRGDTTYEQYF
TGTGCCAGCAGGGGGGACACTACCTACGAGCAGTACTTC
>TRBD2|TRBV5-1|14|NA|TRBJ2-7
CASSWTSGTYEQYF
TGCGCCAGCAGCTGGACTAGCGGAACCTACGAGCAGTACTTC
>TRBD1|TRBV28|14|few|TRBJ2-5
CASSPTGGLETQYF
TGTGCCAGCAGCCCGACAGGGGGCCTGGAGACCCAGTACTTC
>TRBD2|TRBV28|14|NA|TRBJ2-7
CASSLAGGSYEQYF
TGTGCCAGCAGCCTAGCGGGAGGCTCCTACGAGCAGTACTTC
>TRBD1|TRBV5-1|14|NA|TRBJ2-5
CASNSGQGQETQYF
TGCGCCAGCAACTCGGGACAGGGACAAGAGACCCAGTACTTC
>NA|TRBV4-3|14|NA|TRBJ2-1
CASSQTTSSGRQFF
TGCGCCAGCAGCCAAACCACTTCCAGCGGACGGCAGTTCTTC
>NA|TRBV9|15|few|TRBJ1-2
CASSVASGGYYGYTF
TGTGCCAGCAGCGTAGCTTCCGGGGGTTACTATGGCTACACCTTC
>TRBD2|TRBV27|13|NA|TRBJ2-7
CASGTSGPYEQYF
TGTGCCAGTGGGACTAGCGGACCCTACGAGCAGTACTTC
>TRBD1|TRBV7-2|16|NA|TRBJ2-7
CASSPSSGGYSYEQYF
TGTGCCAGCAGCCCCTCCTCAGGGGGCTACTCCTACGAGCAGTACTTC